The 24 T cell receptor beta chains presented below share a single source sample, sequenced in a study of identical twins. MiXCR, run by TCRdb on the 5' RACE reads, gives a single entry per CDR3 protein. The sample yields about 530,000 distinct CDR3 sequences, approximately 16% seen once. The same sample was also studied in work on yellow fever vaccine responses in identical twins.

The sample comprised CD4+ T cells sorted from blood. These receptors were collected from a woman younger than 35 in good health.

This clonotype was observed a few times. V usage is TRBV4-1 and J usage is TRBJ2-3, with TRBD2 identical over 11 bases. The CDR3 is made up of 17 amino acids. Losses at the gene ends were 0 bases for V and 5 bases for J; bases not matched to a gene: 7. Germline V lookup: CDR1 MGHRA, CDR2 YSYEKL. Written as DNA, the CDR3 is TGCGCCAGCAGCCAAGAGAGGCTAGCGGGAGGACAAGATACGCAGTATTTT. Its protein is CASSQERLAGGQDTQYF.

This clonotype was seen many times. CDR3 sequence (DNA): TGTGCCAGCAGCAACGGGCGGGAAAACATTCAGTACTTC. This sequence encodes CASSNGRENIQYF. The rearrangement links TRBV6-6 to TRBJ2-4, with D maybe TRBD2 (5 bases). Trimming left V 6 bases short and J 5 bases short, with 11 bases between. The CDR3 sequence is 13 residues long. Germline V gene data show CDR1 as MNHNY and CDR2 as SVGAGI (reference sequence).

This chain uses TRBV2 with TRBJ2-5, with 8 positions matching TRBD2. The CDR3 has 17 amino acids. Germline V CDR1 and CDR2: SNHLY, FYNNEI. V lost 2 bases to trimming and J lost 3 bases; unmatched junction nucleotides: 11. The CDR3 DNA reads TGTGCCAGCAGTGAACCAGGGGCCAGCGGGGGAAAAGAGACCCAGTACTTC. Translating it yields CASSEPGASGGKETQYF.

The sample holds a few counts of this clonotype. The J gene is TRBJ2-7, the V gene TRBV7-9; 9 bases align to TRBD1. Germline V gene data show CDR1 as SEHNR and CDR2 as FQNEAQ (reference sequence). This CDR3 contains 15 residues. V shed 7 bases, J shed 1 base, and the junction held 8 bases outside the gene matches. The CDR3 DNA reads TGTGCCAGCAATGCCGGGGACAGGGCTTCCTACGAGCAGTACTTC. Protein: CASNAGDRASYEQYF.

The table lists this clonotype with a few counts. The gene calls are TRBV5-1 and TRBJ2-5, with D possibly being TRBD2 (7 bases). Trimming took 4 bases from V and 0 from J, leaving 22 bases between them. The CDR3 loop spans 18 amino acids. Germline-derived CDR1 and CDR2 are SGHRS and YFSETQ. The CDR3 region is CASSPNGGQTEDQETQYF. Here the CDR3 DNA reads TGCGCCAGCAGCCCCAACGGGGGGCAGACAGAAGACCAAGAGACCCAGTACTTC.

This clonotype was found a few times. The chain links TRBV7-9 to TRBJ2-7, with 7 bases aligning to TRBD2. This CDR3 spans 14 amino acids. V shed 6 bases, J shed 3 bases, and the junction held 8 bases outside the gene matches. The V gene's germline CDR1 is SEHNR and CDR2 FQNEAQ (reference sequence). CDR3 region: CASSSLAEDYEQYF. CDR3 bases: TGTGCCAGCAGTTCTCTAGCGGAGGACTACGAGCAGTACTTC.

The rearrangement joins TRBV7-9 to TRBJ1-6, with D tentatively TRBD1 (6 bases). This CDR3 region has 14 residues. Germline CDR1 SEHNR, CDR2 FQNEAQ (reference sequence). V was trimmed by 3 bases and J by 8 bases, leaving 11 bases between them. The CDR3 is CASSFQGFDSPLHF. The CDR3, as DNA: TGTGCCAGCAGCTTTCAGGGGTTCGATTCACCCCTCCACTTT.

The chain has TRBV10-1 and TRBJ2-3; D might be TRBD1 (6 bases). This CDR3 is built from 16 residues. The germline gives CDR1 WNHNN, CDR2 SYGVQD (reference sequence). Trimming removed 3 bases from V and 4 bases from J, with 17 bases in between. The CDR3 bases are TGCGCCAGCAGTGACCCCAGGGGAGACGTGGCAGATACGCAGTATTTT. Residues: CASSDPRGDVADTQYF.

This rearrangement joins TRBV20-1 to TRBJ2-3, with D possibly matching TRBD2 (5 bases). Between the trimmed V and J ends, which lost 3 bases and 3 bases, there was a span of 19 bases. This CDR3 spans 16 amino acids. CDR1 and CDR2 from the germline V gene are DFQATT and SNEGSKA (reference sequence). CDR3 bases: TGCAGTGCTAGGGGGTCGAGGGTGACGGGGACAGATACGCAGTATTTT. It yields the protein CSARGSRVTGTDTQYF.

This clonotype was recorded a few times. This chain links TRBV29-1 with TRBJ2-7, with 8 bases aligning to TRBD1. V shed 4 bases and J 5 bases; nucleotides not matched to a gene: 1. Germline V gene sequence: CDR1 SQVTM, CDR2 ANQGSEA. The CDR3 runs 11 residues. The CDR3 spells CSVGTGNEQYF. In DNA, the CDR3 is TGCAGCGTTGGGACAGGGAACGAGCAGTACTTC.

The V call is TRBV12-5, the J call TRBJ2-1; TRBD2 aligns across 7 bases. V was pared by 0 bases and J by 4 bases, with 3 bases of the junction left unmatched. Per germline, CDR1 LGHNT and CDR2 FRNRAP. The CDR3 covers 15 residues. The CDR3 DNA sequence: TGTGCTAGTGGTTTGGTACTGGGACTATACAATGAGCAGTTCTTC. This encodes CASGLVLGLYNEQFF.

The sample holds a few counts of this clonotype. J is TRBJ2-1 and V is TRBV24-1, with a tentative D call TRBD2 (5 bases). Germline CDR1 reads KGHDR; CDR2 reads SFDVKD. The CDR3 consists of 16 residues. Trimming took off 1 base at V and 0 bases at J, with 9 bases between the two ends. CDR3 residues: CATSDFERSSYNEQFF. CDR3 bases: TGTGCCACCAGTGATTTTGAGCGGAGCTCCTACAATGAGCAGTTCTTC.

This clonotype has a handful of counts. The chain's CDR3 is CASSLIGGQQETQYF. The CDR3 nucleotides are TGTGCCAGCAGCTTAATCGGGGGCCAACAAGAGACCCAGTACTTC. The V gene is TRBV7-9, the J gene TRBJ2-5; D might be TRBD1 or TRBD2, each matching 6 bases. There are 15 residues in the CDR3. Germline V gene lookup returns CDR1 SEHNR and CDR2 FQNEAQ (reference sequence). The V end was cut by 2 bases, the J end by 2 bases, with 12 bases between.

This clonotype turned up a few times. The CDR3 loop reads CAISGMVAGGYNEQFF. In nucleotides, the CDR3 is TGTGCCATCAGTGGAATGGTGGCAGGGGGCTACAATGAGCAGTTCTTC. The chain couples TRBV10-3 to TRBJ2-1; 7 bases agree with TRBD1. With 4 bases clipped from V and 3 bases from J, the junction kept 9 bases outside the gene matches. This CDR3 comprises 16 residues. Looked up from germline, CDR1 is ENHRY and CDR2 is SYGVKD.

The rearrangement uses TRBV2 and TRBJ2-3; D remains unclear. The CDR3 runs 19 residues. Germline V gives CDR1 SNHLY, CDR2 FYNNEI. Between the trimmed V and J ends, which lost 6 bases and 2 bases, there was a span of 27 bases. CDR3 DNA sequence: TGTGCCAGCAGCAATACAAAGCTTGACCTTACCTCCCACACAGATACGCAGTATTTT. Translation gives CASSNTKLDLTSHTDTQYF.

This clonotype was picked up many times. V and J are TRBV5-6 and TRBJ2-1, with 7 bases identical to TRBD2. Germline CDR1 reads SGHDT; CDR2 reads YYEEEE. V was clipped by 3 bases and J by 3 bases; unmatched bases: 9. The CDR3 extends over 16 amino acids. The CDR3, as DNA: TGTGCCAGCAGCTCGGCGGCTAGCGGAGTCTACAATGAGCAGTTCTTC. Amino acids: CASSSAASGVYNEQFF.

This clonotype was seen ten or more times. The chain employs TRBV7-9 and TRBJ2-5, with TRBD1 as a possible D gene (5 bases). The CDR3 sequence is 11 residues long. Germline CDR1 SEHNR, CDR2 FQNEAQ (reference sequence). Trimming cost V 11 bases and J 2 bases, with 9 bases left between them. DNA of the CDR3: TGTGCCGGACAATATCAAGAGACCCAGTACTTC. Its translation is CAGQYQETQYF.

This rearrangement joins TRBV5-1 to TRBJ2-6, with D uncertain. The V gene's germline CDR1 is SGHRS and CDR2 YFSETQ. V was trimmed by 3 bases and J by 0 bases, leaving 7 bases between them. The CDR3 sequence is 15 residues long. CDR3 sequence: CASSYTDSGANVLTF. The CDR3 DNA reads TGCGCCAGCAGCTACACAGACTCTGGGGCCAACGTCCTGACTTTC.

This clonotype was recorded many times. This chain connects TRBV29-1 to TRBJ2-3; 8 positions agree with TRBD1. This CDR3 has 15 amino acids. Germline assignment: CDR1 SQVTM and CDR2 ANQGSEA. After removal of 6 bases from V and 3 bases from J, the junction contained 11 bases not matched to a gene. The CDR3 sequence is CSVDPRDRLTDTQYF. CDR3 coding DNA: TGCAGCGTCGACCCCCGGGACAGGTTGACAGATACGCAGTATTTT.

This rearrangement joins TRBV3-1 to TRBJ2-1, with 7 bases identical to TRBD2. V trimming: 3 bases; J trimming: 8 bases; junction bases outside the gene matches: 7. The CDR3 runs 14 residues. Germline CDR1 reads LGHDT; CDR2 reads YNNKEL (reference sequence). The CDR3 nucleotides read TGTGCCAGCAGCCACGTGACTAGCCTTCATGAGCAGTTCTTC. Its protein is CASSHVTSLHEQFF.

V and J are TRBV28 and TRBJ2-1; 11 bases align to TRBD2. Losses at the gene ends were 5 bases for V and 4 bases for J; bases not matched to a gene: 7. The CDR3 is made up of 16 amino acids. From germline, CDR1 is MDHEN and CDR2 SYDVKM. The CDR3 reads CASSPLASGGYNEQFF. The CDR3 DNA reads as TGTGCCAGCAGTCCGCTCGCTAGCGGGGGGTACAATGAGCAGTTCTTC.

On this clonotype: The junction differs from germline at one of its ends, possibly a read error. The chain combines TRBV29-1 with TRBJ2-5; 8 bases line up with TRBD2. Germline CDR1 SQVTM, CDR2 ANQGSEA. The CDR3 is 12 residues long. In DNA form, the CDR3 reads TGCAGCGTGGGGCCAGCGGGGGCAGGAATCACTTTC. Translated: CSVGPAGAGITF.

The J gene is TRBJ1-6, the V gene TRBV24-1; perhaps TRBD1 as D (6 bases). Between the trimmed V and J ends, which lost 5 bases and 10 bases, there was a span of 11 bases. The CDR3 extends over 13 amino acids. The germline V gene encodes CDR1 KGHDR and CDR2 SFDVKD. In DNA, the CDR3 is TGTGCCACCAGTGCAGGACAGCGATCACCCCTCCACTTT. The encoded protein is CATSAGQRSPLHF.

V and J are TRBV20-1 and TRBJ1-4; TRBD1 agrees at 7 bases. Trimming cost V 6 bases and J 5 bases; bases outside gene matches: 6. This CDR3 contains 13 residues. Germline assignment: CDR1 DFQATT and CDR2 SNEGSKA (reference sequence). The CDR3 region has the DNA TGCAGTGCCTCCGACAGGGCAAATGAAAAACTGTTTTTT. Protein: CSASDRANEKLFF.